This entry lists 23 T cell receptor beta chains sequenced from one sample in a study of T-cell memory formation after mild COVID-19. Each CDR3 protein gets one entry after TCRdb re-called the 5' RACE reads with MiXCR. The sample includes under 250,000 distinct CDR3 sequences, less than 20% of them seen just once. Sequenced material: PBMCs or a T cell subset sorted from them (not recorded which). The source is an adult woman who had mild COVID-19 (a few samples of this study predate the infection). Cell type and time point are not known.

The chain is built from TRBV5-1 and TRBJ2-1, with 8 bases matching TRBD1. The ends lost 4 bases at V and 2 bases at J; junction bases unmatched: 5. CDR1 is SGHRS and CDR2 is YFSETQ in the germline V gene. The CDR3 is made up of 15 amino acids. CDR3 protein: CASSGGQGPYNEQFF. Here the CDR3 DNA reads TGCGCCAGCAGCGGAGGACAGGGCCCCTACAATGAGCAGTTCTTC.

This clonotype has a handful of counts. CDR3 amino acids: CASSQGYLAGGGTDTQYF. CDR3 nucleotides: TGCGCCAGCAGCCAAGGCTATCTAGCGGGAGGGGGCACAGATACGCAGTATTTT. The gene calls are TRBV4-3 and TRBJ2-3; 12 bases agree with TRBD2. Germline CDR1 is LGHNA and CDR2 is YSLEER. This CDR3 region has 18 residues. The ends lost 1 base at V and 1 base at J; junction bases unmatched: 6.

The V and J genes are TRBV3-1 and TRBJ1-6; D not certain. Germline CDR1 LGHDT, CDR2 YNNKEL (reference sequence). The CDR3 spans 14 residues. Trimming pared 6 bases from V and 8 bases from J, leaving 14 bases between. The CDR3 loop reads CASSPSRTHSPLHF. In DNA, the CDR3 is TGTGCCAGCAGTCCTTCAAGGACGCATTCACCCCTCCACTTT.

The chain uses TRBV25-1 and TRBJ1-1; 9 bases line up with TRBD1. The CDR3 extends over 13 amino acids. V lost 4 bases and J lost 5; bases outside the gene matches: 2. The V gene's germline CDR1 is MGHDK and CDR2 SYGVNS. The CDR3 loop reads CASSGTGVTEAFF. The DNA of the CDR3 is TGTGCCAGCAGTGGGACAGGGGTTACTGAAGCTTTCTTT.

The V call is TRBV4-1, the J call TRBJ2-3, with 10 bases identical to TRBD1. V trimming: 4 bases; J trimming: 5 bases; junction bases outside the gene matches: 12. CDR1 MGHRA and CDR2 YSYEKL come from the germline V gene. This CDR3 contains 17 residues. CDR3 DNA sequence: TGCGCCAGCAGCCGGGCGGCGACAGGGGGCGGAGGAGATACGCAGTATTTT. Its translation is CASSRAATGGGGDTQYF.

This clonotype was picked up a small number of times. The chain couples TRBV9 to TRBJ2-3; D is undetermined. This CDR3 has 17 amino acids. Trimming cost V 0 bases and J 0 bases, with 14 bases left between them. Looked up from germline, CDR1 is SGDLS and CDR2 is YYNGEE. This CDR3 is CASSVARTTLSTDTQYF. The CDR3 DNA sequence: TGTGCCAGCAGCGTAGCTAGAACTACGCTTAGCACAGATACGCAGTATTTT.

In this sample, this clonotype turned up a few times. V and J are TRBV12-3 or TRBV12-4 and TRBJ2-7; possible D gene TRBD1, 6 bases. The CDR3 sequence is 14 residues long. Trimming removed 6 bases at V and 1 base at J, with 13 bases between. The CDR3 loop reads CASSQRDKSYEQYF. The CDR3 nucleotides are TGTGCCAGCAGCCAACGGGACAAGTCCTACGAGCAGTACTTC.

This clonotype was seen a few times. The V gene is TRBV2, the J gene TRBJ2-2; TRBD1 matches at 8 bases. CDR3 size: 14 residues. Germline V gene sequence: CDR1 SNHLY, CDR2 FYNNEI. Losses at the gene ends were 4 bases for V and 5 bases for J; bases not matched to a gene: 3. CDR3 in DNA: TGTGCCAGCAGTGCGCGGACAGGGACCGGGGAGCTGTTTTTT. This codes for CASSARTGTGELFF. Full variable domain (outside the CDR3, taken from reference TRBV2 and TRBJ2-2): EPEVTQTPSHQVTQMGQEVILRCVPISNHLYFYWYRQILGQKVEFLVSFYNNEISEKSEIFDDQFSVERPDGSNFTLKIRSTKLEDSAMYFCASSARTGTGELFFGEGSRLTVL.

V is TRBV12-3 or TRBV12-4 and J is TRBJ1-6, with 8 nucleotides matching TRBD1. This CDR3 contains 14 residues. The ends lost 8 bases at V and 8 bases at J; junction bases unmatched: 8. As DNA, the CDR3 is TGTGCCAGCGGTACAGGGGGAGTTTATTCACCCCTCCACTTT. This gives the protein CASGTGGVYSPLHF.

In this sample, this clonotype turned up a few times. The CDR3 spells CASSLDGTRGGNEQFF. CDR3 nucleotide sequence: TGCGCCAGCAGCTTAGACGGGACTAGGGGCGGTAATGAGCAGTTCTTC. The chain is built from TRBV5-1 and TRBJ2-1, with TRBD2 matching over 8 bases. V dropped 2 bases and J dropped 7; count of bases not matched to a gene: 11. Germline-derived CDR1 and CDR2 are SGHRS and YFSETQ. This CDR3 comprises 16 residues.

This clonotype was detected only a few times. The gene calls are TRBV6-2 or TRBV6-3 and TRBJ1-2; the D is unclear. V was shortened by 2 bases and J by 4 bases, with 8 bases between the two germline ends. The V gene's germline CDR1 is MNHEY and CDR2 SVGEGT. This CDR3 spans 13 amino acids. The CDR3 sequence: CASSYPGPYGYTF. CDR3 DNA sequence: TGTGCCAGCAGTTACCCTGGACCCTATGGCTACACCTTC.

This clonotype was seen a few times. The V call is TRBV12-3 or TRBV12-4, the J call TRBJ1-3; D is undetermined. This CDR3 contains 14 residues. With 8 bases removed from V and 5 bases from J, the gap between germline ends came to 16 bases. The CDR3 reads CASLSAGGRNTIYF. The CDR3 DNA follows: TGTGCCAGCCTGTCCGCGGGTGGTCGAAACACCATATATTTT.

This clonotype was seen a handful of times. The gene calls are TRBV20-1 and TRBJ1-5, with a possible D match to TRBD1 (6 bases). Germline CDR1 and CDR2: DFQATT and SNEGSKA (reference sequence). The CDR3 is made up of 16 amino acids. V dropped 2 bases and J dropped 0 bases, with 14 bases sitting between them. CDR3 nucleotide sequence: TGCAGTGCTAGATCCGCAGGGGTTTATAGCAATCAGCCCCAGCATTTT. It is translated as CSARSAGVYSNQPQHF.

This clonotype was found a few times. The genes are TRBV2 and TRBJ1-2, with TRBD1 matching 10 bases. J was trimmed by 5 bases and V by 4 bases; bases with no gene match: 4. The CDR3 totals 14 residues. Germline V gene data show CDR1 as SNHLY and CDR2 as FYNNEI. The CDR3 sequence: CASSGQGAGYGYTF. In DNA, the CDR3 is TGTGCCAGCAGTGGACAGGGGGCTGGGTATGGCTACACCTTC.

Only a few counts were recorded for this clonotype. V and J are TRBV12-3 or TRBV12-4 and TRBJ1-5; D is possibly TRBD1 (5 bases). V lost 5 bases and J 1 base, leaving 18 bases between the germline ends. This CDR3 has 17 residues. The CDR3 DNA follows: TGTGCCAGCAGTGCACCCCCCCCGGGACGAAGCAATCAGCCCCAGCATTTT. It specifies CASSAPPPGRSNQPQHF.

V and J are TRBV4-1 and TRBJ1-5; 9 nucleotides agree with TRBD1. Germline V gene sequence: CDR1 MGHRA, CDR2 YSYEKL. The CDR3 length is 18 residues. Losses at the gene ends were 0 bases for V and 2 bases for J; bases not matched to a gene: 8. The CDR3 protein is CASSQDYRGLVGNQPQHF. The CDR3 DNA reads as TGCGCCAGCAGCCAAGATTACAGGGGGCTGGTTGGCAATCAGCCCCAGCATTTT.

This clonotype appeared a few times. The chain couples TRBV5-1 to TRBJ2-1; TRBD1 matches 8 bases. Germline CDR1 is SGHRS and CDR2 is YFSETQ. The CDR3 length is 15 residues. Germline trimming cut 3 bases from V and 5 bases from J; bases unmatched to any gene: 7. The CDR3 loop is CASSSRTGWDNEQFF. The CDR3 nucleotides read TGCGCCAGCAGCTCCCGGACAGGGTGGGACAATGAGCAGTTCTTC.

This clonotype was counted a few times. The chain couples TRBV5-1 to TRBJ2-2, with D unclear. Trimming took 2 bases from V and 5 from J, leaving 7 bases between them. Germline values: CDR1 SGHRS, CDR2 YFSETQ. The CDR3 totals 13 residues. As DNA, the CDR3 is TGCGCCAGCAGCTTAGCCCTGACCGGGGAGCTGTTTTTT. Translating it yields CASSLALTGELFF.

This clonotype occurred a few times. In DNA, the CDR3 is TGTGCCAGCAGCCCGAGGACAGGATTAGACTATGGCTACACCTTC. Amino acids: CASSPRTGLDYGYTF. The chain carries TRBV7-2 and TRBJ1-2; 7 bases are shared with TRBD1. Per germline, CDR1 SGHTA and CDR2 FQGNSA. The ends lost 5 bases at V and 3 bases at J; junction bases unmatched: 9. The CDR3 consists of 15 residues.

This clonotype occurred a few times. The chain recombines TRBV5-4 with TRBJ2-1; 10 bases map to TRBD2. Germline CDR1 and CDR2: SGHNT and YYREEE (reference sequence). The V and J ends lost 3 bases and 2 bases, in that order; junction bases with no gene match: 5. The CDR3 extends over 16 amino acids. The CDR3 is CASSSSLAGAYNEQFF. Here the CDR3 DNA reads TGTGCCAGCAGCTCCTCCCTAGCGGGAGCCTACAATGAGCAGTTCTTC.

This chain joins TRBV7-8 and TRBJ1-1; D is perhaps TRBD1 (5 bases). This CDR3 is 16 amino acids long. The germline V gene has CDR1 SGHVS and CDR2 FQNEAQ. With 4 bases removed from V and 4 bases from J, the gap between germline ends came to 19 bases. This CDR3 is CASSSLGWGELTEAFF. The CDR3 coding sequence is TGTGCCAGCAGCTCGCTAGGATGGGGGGAACTCACTGAAGCTTTCTTT.

The genes are TRBV20-1 and TRBJ1-5; 7 bases match TRBD1. J gave up 4 bases and V 1 base, and 1 base lay outside the gene matches. CDR1 is DFQATT and CDR2 is SNEGSKA in the germline V gene (reference sequence). This CDR3 has 13 residues. CDR3: CSARVQGNQPQHF. In DNA form, the CDR3 reads TGCAGTGCTAGAGTACAGGGGAATCAGCCCCAGCATTTT.

A note on this clonotype: A read error may produce the germline difference seen at one junction end. V is TRBV7-8 and J is TRBJ1-6; TRBD1 agrees at 7 bases. Germline V gene data show CDR1 as SGHVS and CDR2 as FQNEAQ. This CDR3 is 14 amino acids long. This CDR3 reads CASSMDRRYSPLHF. In DNA form, the CDR3 reads TGTGCAAGCAGCATGGACAGGAGGTACTCACCCCTCCACTTT.